The 28 T cell receptor beta chains listed next were all sequenced from one sample in a study of T cell clones after liver transplantation. Profiling relied on immunoSEQ multiplex PCR, and the TCRdb table lists in-frame clones only, not all of them. The sample holds 45,000 or so clones, 86% seen once. The source was CD4+ T cells from blood, collected 24 months after liver transplant. The origin of the receptors is a human patient who received a liver transplant. Some T cells may trace back to the graft donor.

The rearrangement links TRBV5-6 to TRBJ2-1; D is perhaps TRBD2 (5 bases). Trimming cost V 0 bases and J 9 bases, with 16 bases left between them. The germline V gene has CDR1 SGHDT and CDR2 YYEEEE. The CDR3 loop spans 15 amino acids. The CDR3 nucleotides are TGTGCCAGCAGCTTGGCCCCCGGGGATGAAGGTGAGCAGTTCTTC. Translating gives CASSLAPGDEGEQFF.

This clone showed up just a few times. V and J are TRBV28 and TRBJ2-5; possible D gene TRBD2, 5 bases. The CDR3 totals 15 residues. V shed 4 bases and J shed 3 bases, with 15 bases lying between them. Germline V gives CDR1 MDHEN, CDR2 SYDVKM. CDR3 region: CASSSLGLGKETQYF. CDR3 DNA sequence: TGTGCCAGCAGTTCCCTGGGCCTCGGGAAAGAGACCCAGTACTTC.

This clone was found once. CDR3 in DNA: TGTGCCAGCAGCCTCGGCAGGTCCACTGAAGCTTTCTTT. Translating it yields CASSLGRSTEAFF. This rearrangement joins TRBV11-1 to TRBJ1-1; no clear D gene. Trimming cost V 5 bases and J 4 bases, with 11 bases left between them. The CDR3 length is 13 residues. CDR1 is SGHAT and CDR2 is FQDESV in the germline V gene (reference sequence).

This clone was counted between two and nine times. This chain connects TRBV6-6 to TRBJ1-5, with 7 bases fitting TRBD1. Germline V lookup: CDR1 MNHNY, CDR2 SVGAGI (reference sequence). V gave up 6 bases and J gave up 5 bases; unmatched junction bases: 7. This CDR3 has 14 residues. In DNA form, the CDR3 reads TGTGCCAGCAGGGGTTTAGGGGGCGATCAGCCCCAGCATTTT. It codes for CASRGLGGDQPQHF.

This clone was found once. The CDR3 here is CASSGIGRQERDQPQHF. DNA for the CDR3: TGTGCCAGCAGTGGGATTGGTAGACAGGAGAGGGATCAGCCCCAGCATTTT. This chain connects TRBV6-1 to TRBJ1-5; D perhaps matches TRBD1 (6 bases). The CDR3 is made up of 17 amino acids. The V end was cut by 4 bases, the J end by 5 bases, with 21 bases between. Germline V lookup: CDR1 MNHNS, CDR2 SASEGT.

This chain uses TRBV9 with TRBJ1-5, with D unresolved. Germline CDR1 and CDR2: SGDLS and YYNGEE. Trimming took off 4 bases at V and 3 bases at J, with 8 bases between the two ends. This CDR3 region has 13 residues. The CDR3 spells CASSREFNQPQHF. The CDR3 bases are TGTGCCAGCAGCCGAGAGTTCAATCAGCCCCAGCATTTT.

The genes are TRBV7-9 and TRBJ1-6; D perhaps matches TRBD1 (6 bases). There are 12 residues in the CDR3. Per germline, CDR1 SEHNR and CDR2 FQNEAQ (reference sequence). V was pared by 4 bases and J by 14 bases, with 12 bases between. This CDR3 reads CASSSGGGTLHF. In nucleotides, the CDR3 is TGTGCCAGCAGCTCCGGGGGCGGCACCCTCCACTTT.

V and J are TRBV11-2 and TRBJ2-1, with D hard to call. From germline, CDR1 is SGHAT and CDR2 FQNNGV. Trimming shortened V by 7 bases and J by 5 bases, and 18 bases separated the two germline ends. The CDR3 length is 15 residues. CDR3: CASNKGVSRNNEQFF. The CDR3 nucleotides are TGTGCCAGCAACAAGGGTGTAAGTAGGAACAATGAGCAGTTCTTC.

The chain couples TRBV10-2 to TRBJ2-7, with a tentative D call TRBD1 (5 bases). From germline, CDR1 is WSHSY and CDR2 SAAADI. The V end lost 6 bases, the J end lost 7 bases, and 16 bases lay between the germline ends. The CDR3 runs 13 residues. CDR3: CASRIMDTREQYF. The CDR3 DNA is TGCGCCAGCAGGATCATGGACACCCGGGAGCAGTACTTC.

The chain uses TRBV19 and TRBJ1-3, with D tentatively TRBD1 (6 bases). V was trimmed by 7 bases and J by 4 bases, leaving 23 bases between them. The CDR3 runs to 17 residues. CDR1 is LNHDA and CDR2 is SQIVND in the germline V gene (reference sequence). CDR3 nucleotides: TGTGCCAGTACAATGGGGGCAGGGACGTTTTTCGGAAACACCATATATTTT. Protein sequence: CASTMGAGTFFGNTIYF.

This chain connects TRBV10-2 to TRBJ2-5; the match to TRBD2 covers 8 bases. J lost 2 bases, V lost 6 bases, and 11 bases had no gene match. CDR1 WSHSY and CDR2 SAAADI come from the germline V gene. This CDR3 has 16 amino acids. CDR3 in DNA: TGCGCCAGCAGCCCCTCTCTAGCGGGCCTGCAAGAGACCCAGTACTTC. This encodes CASSPSLAGLQETQYF.

In DNA form, the CDR3 reads TGTGCCAGCAGCCCTATCAACTCTGGAAACACCATATATTTT. Its protein is CASSPINSGNTIYF. The rearrangement joins TRBV7-6 to TRBJ1-3; no firm D call. The germline gives CDR1 SGHVS, CDR2 FNYEAQ. Trimming took off 5 bases at V and 0 bases at J, with 8 bases between the two ends. The CDR3 is 14 residues long.

This sequence joins TRBV6-1 and TRBJ1-1; 9 bases are shared with TRBD1. This CDR3 has 14 residues. CDR1 and CDR2 (germline): MNHNS, SASEGT. Germline trimming cut 6 bases from V and 1 base from J; bases unmatched to any gene: 3. This chain's CDR3 is CASSRGQGNTEAFF. As DNA, the CDR3 is TGTGCCAGCAGCCGGGGACAGGGGAACACTGAAGCTTTCTTT.

The V and J genes are TRBV7-8 and TRBJ2-1; D is ambiguous. Germline V gene data show CDR1 as SGHVS and CDR2 as FQNEAQ. Between the trimmed V and J ends, which lost 1 base and 4 bases, there was a span of 11 bases. The CDR3 sequence is 15 residues long. DNA of the CDR3: TGTGCCAGCAGCTTAGAGAGTTTCGCTTACAATGAGCAGTTCTTC. Its protein product is CASSLESFAYNEQFF.

V and J are TRBV18 and TRBJ2-5; no firm D call. This CDR3 comprises 13 residues. CDR1 KGHSH and CDR2 LQKENI come from the germline V gene. V lost 5 bases and J 4 bases, leaving 11 bases between the germline ends. In DNA, the CDR3 is TGTGCCAGCTCATTTGACGCTGGAGAGACCCAGTACTTC. Translating gives CASSFDAGETQYF.

The chain joins TRBV18 to TRBJ2-7; D is unclear. V lost 3 bases and J 3 bases, leaving 9 bases between the germline ends. The length of the CDR3 is 13 residues. Germline-derived CDR1 and CDR2 are KGHSH and LQKENI. This CDR3 is CASSPGMLYEQYF. In nucleotides, the CDR3 is TGTGCCAGCTCACCGGGCATGCTCTACGAGCAGTACTTC.

J is TRBJ2-3 and V is TRBV9; tentative D call: TRBD2 (5 bases). Germline V lookup: CDR1 SGDLS, CDR2 YYNGEE. Trimming removed 1 base at V and 5 bases at J, with 8 bases between. CDR3 length: 13 amino acids. The CDR3: CASSVRSGDTQYF. CDR3 in DNA: TGTGCCAGCAGCGTAAGGAGCGGAGATACGCAGTATTTT.

J is TRBJ2-2 and V is TRBV29-1, with 10 nucleotides matching TRBD2. After removal of 7 bases from V and 5 bases from J, the junction contained 22 bases not matched to a gene. Germline V gene sequence: CDR1 SQVTM, CDR2 ANQGSEA. CDR3 size: 19 residues. Written as DNA, the CDR3 is TGCAGCGCCTCCTACGGACTAGCGGCGACCCAATTGGGTACCGGGGAGCTGTTTTTT. This gives the protein CSASYGLAATQLGTGELFF.

The V and J genes are TRBV5-3 and TRBJ1-2, with TRBD1 identical over 7 bases. TRBV5-3 is labeled an ORF, and its function is uncertain. This CDR3 comprises 14 residues. The V gene end was trimmed by 9 bases and the J gene end by 0 bases; junction bases not matched to a gene: 8. The CDR3 sequence: CATNHRGANYGYTF. DNA for the CDR3: TGTGCCACGAACCACAGGGGAGCTAACTATGGCTACACCTTC.

In its sample, this clone was seen once. The gene calls are TRBV27 and TRBJ2-5, with D unclear. The germline gives CDR1 MNHEY, CDR2 SMNVEV (reference sequence). The CDR3 is 11 amino acids. The V end was cut by 3 bases, the J end by 5 bases, with 4 bases between. The CDR3 DNA reads as TGTGCCAGCAGTTTTCTTGAGACCCAGTACTTC. Protein product: CASSFLETQYF.

The chain has TRBV10-3 and TRBJ1-1; D is perhaps TRBD1 (5 bases). The CDR3 is 13 residues long. V dropped 6 bases and J dropped 6 bases, with 14 bases sitting between them. Per germline, CDR1 ENHRY and CDR2 SYGVKD. The CDR3 protein is CAIRGTPGPEAFF. CDR3 bases: TGTGCCATCAGGGGGACTCCGGGGCCTGAAGCTTTCTTT.

This clone has only a few counts. The J gene is TRBJ1-1, the V gene TRBV28, with a possible D match to TRBD1 (6 bases). From germline, CDR1 is MDHEN and CDR2 SYDVKM. This CDR3 contains 15 residues. Trimming removed 5 bases from V and 0 bases from J, with 13 bases in between. CDR3: CASSLPGQLNTEAFF. DNA for the CDR3: TGTGCCAGCAGTCTGCCGGGACAACTGAACACTGAAGCTTTCTTT.

This clone was picked up one time. V gene TRBV29-1 combines with J gene TRBJ1-1; 9 positions match TRBD1. This CDR3 has 11 residues. The germline V gene has CDR1 SQVTM and CDR2 ANQGSEA. J lost 7 bases, V lost 6 bases, and 3 bases had no gene match. The CDR3 coding sequence is TGCAGCGTCGACAGGGGGTATGAAGCTTTCTTT. This translates into CSVDRGYEAFF.

The chain has TRBV16 and TRBJ2-1; 10 bases are shared with TRBD2. This CDR3 comprises 16 residues. The germline V gene has CDR1 KGHSY and CDR2 FQNENV. The junction had 7 bases not matched to a gene; V was cut back by 2 bases and J by 6 bases. The DNA for the CDR3 is TGTGCCAGCAGCCAACCTCCGGGACTAGCGCCCAATGAGCAGTTCTTC. Protein sequence: CASSQPPGLAPNEQFF.

This chain's CDR3 is CASSLNMVGSGYTF. In DNA, the CDR3 is TGTGCCAGCAGTTTGAATATGGTGGGTTCAGGCTACACCTTC. This chain uses TRBV27 with TRBJ1-2; D not certain. CDR1 and CDR2 (germline): MNHEY, SMNVEV (reference sequence). The V and J ends lost 3 bases and 8 bases respectively, with 16 bases between them. This CDR3 contains 14 residues.

The V and J genes are TRBV19 and TRBJ2-1; TRBD2 aligns across 12 bases. V gave up 4 bases and J gave up 8 bases; unmatched junction bases: 6. The V gene's germline CDR1 is LNHDA and CDR2 SQIVND (reference sequence). The CDR3 loop spans 15 amino acids. The CDR3 here is CASSTSGRARDEQFF. The DNA for the CDR3 is TGTGCCAGTAGTACTAGCGGGAGGGCCAGGGATGAGCAGTTCTTC.

V is TRBV6-5 and J is TRBJ2-3, with D perhaps matching TRBD1 or TRBD2 (6 bases each). Trimming removed 3 bases from V and 3 bases from J, with 16 bases in between. Germline loops: CDR1 MNHEY, CDR2 SVGAGI. The CDR3 length is 16 residues. CDR3 loop: CASSYQGGPGTDTQYF. In DNA, the CDR3 is TGTGCCAGCAGTTATCAAGGGGGGCCAGGAACAGATACGCAGTATTTT.

The rearrangement links TRBV15 to TRBJ1-4, with D possibly TRBD1 on 5 matching bases. The V end was cut by 3 bases, the J end by 0 bases, with 17 bases between. This CDR3 is built from 18 residues. Germline assignment: CDR1 LNHNV and CDR2 YYDKDF (reference sequence). In DNA form, the CDR3 reads TGTGCCACCAGCAGCGGGGGTTGGGGGACTGCAACTAATGAAAAACTGTTTTTT. Translated: CATSSGGWGTATNEKLFF.